The clone carrying this T cell receptor (beta chain) showed up just a few times. The antigen remains unidentified. The sample belongs to a study of T cell repertoires in cytomegalovirus infection. Study-wide background: CMV epitopes, recently identified HLA-C-restricted and well-studied HLA-B-restricted, were used. Public TCR beta signatures provided an indication of both CMV infection and a matching HLA type.

Overall study results and limits: CMV carriers having the relevant HLA were flagged by cumulative public TCR beta family frequency.

This CDR3 has 15 amino acids. V lost 0 bases to trimming and J lost 2 bases, with 14 bases between them. Germline V lookup: CDR1 DFQATT, CDR2 SNEGSKA (reference sequence). TCRdb redid the calling of the reads with MiXCR, one entry per CDR3 protein. The repertoire holds about a million distinct CDR3 sequences, roughly 30% seen once, with around 15% in the top ten. The sequences come from cultured CD8+ T cells from PBMCs, collected from culture after CMV antigen stimulation. The TCR was taken from a human donor in good health (CMV status not recorded). Some clones in this sample may be carry-over from other donors' samples. V usage is TRBV20-1 and J usage is TRBJ2-7; D may be TRBD1 or TRBD2 (6 bases each). The CDR3 protein is CSARDHREETYEQYF. The DNA of the CDR3 is TGCAGTGCTAGAGACCACAGGGAGGAAACCTACGAGCAGTACTTC.